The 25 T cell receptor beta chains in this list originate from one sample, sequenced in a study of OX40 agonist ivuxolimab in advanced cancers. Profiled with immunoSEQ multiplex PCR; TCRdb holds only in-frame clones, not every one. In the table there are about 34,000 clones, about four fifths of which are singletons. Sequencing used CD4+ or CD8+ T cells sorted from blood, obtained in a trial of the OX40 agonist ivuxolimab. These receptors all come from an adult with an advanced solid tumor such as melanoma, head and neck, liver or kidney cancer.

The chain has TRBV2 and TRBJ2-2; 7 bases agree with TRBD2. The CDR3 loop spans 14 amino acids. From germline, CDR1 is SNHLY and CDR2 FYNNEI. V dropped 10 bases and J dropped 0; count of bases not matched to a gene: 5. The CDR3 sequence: CAMREFSNTGELFF. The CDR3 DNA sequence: TGTGCCATGCGGGAGTTTTCGAACACCGGGGAGCTGTTTTTT.

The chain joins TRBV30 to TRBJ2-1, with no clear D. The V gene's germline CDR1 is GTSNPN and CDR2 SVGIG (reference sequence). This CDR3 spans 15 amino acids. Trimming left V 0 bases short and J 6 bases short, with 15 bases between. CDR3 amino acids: CAWSVSPPVANEQFF. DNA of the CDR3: TGTGCCTGGAGTGTATCCCCCCCCGTGGCCAATGAGCAGTTCTTC.

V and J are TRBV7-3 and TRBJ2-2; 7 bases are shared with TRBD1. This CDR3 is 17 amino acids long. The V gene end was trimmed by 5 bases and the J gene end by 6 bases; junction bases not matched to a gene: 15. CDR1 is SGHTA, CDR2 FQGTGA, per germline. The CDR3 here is CASSPGSTGKGAGELFF. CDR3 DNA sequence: TGTGCCAGCAGCCCAGGGTCGACAGGGAAAGGGGCCGGGGAGCTGTTTTTT. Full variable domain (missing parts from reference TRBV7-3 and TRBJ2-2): GAGVSQTPSNKVTEKGKYVELRCDPISGHTALYWYRQSLGQGPEFLIYFQGTGAADDSGLPNDRFFAVRPEGSVSTLKIQRTERGDSAVYLCASSPGSTGKGAGELFFGEGSRLTVL.

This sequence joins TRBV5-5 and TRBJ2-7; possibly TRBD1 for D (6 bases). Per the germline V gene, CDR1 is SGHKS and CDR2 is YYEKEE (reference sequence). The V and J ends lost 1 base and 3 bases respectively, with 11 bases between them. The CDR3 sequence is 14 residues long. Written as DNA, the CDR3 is TGTGCCAGCAGCTTGTCGGCAGGGGTCTACGAGCAGTACTTC. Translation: CASSLSAGVYEQYF.

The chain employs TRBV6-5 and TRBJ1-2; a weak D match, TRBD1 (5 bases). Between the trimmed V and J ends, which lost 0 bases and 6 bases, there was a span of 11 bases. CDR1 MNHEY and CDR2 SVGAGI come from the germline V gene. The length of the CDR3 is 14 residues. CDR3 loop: CASSYSLLGDGYTF. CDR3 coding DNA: TGTGCCAGCAGTTACTCCCTTTTGGGGGATGGCTACACCTTC.

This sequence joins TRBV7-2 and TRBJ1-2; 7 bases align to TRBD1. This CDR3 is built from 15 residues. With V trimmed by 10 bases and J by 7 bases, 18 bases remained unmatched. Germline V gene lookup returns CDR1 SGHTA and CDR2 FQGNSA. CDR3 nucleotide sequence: TGTGCCATCCCTCAGGTAGACAGGGTGAATGGTGGCTACACCTTC. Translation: CAIPQVDRVNGGYTF.

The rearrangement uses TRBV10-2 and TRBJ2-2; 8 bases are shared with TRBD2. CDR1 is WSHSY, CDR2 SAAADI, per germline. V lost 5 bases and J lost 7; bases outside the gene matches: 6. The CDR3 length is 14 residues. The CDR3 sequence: CASSSGLADGELFF. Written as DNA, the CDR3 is TGCGCCAGCAGTTCCGGACTAGCCGACGGGGAGCTGTTTTTT.

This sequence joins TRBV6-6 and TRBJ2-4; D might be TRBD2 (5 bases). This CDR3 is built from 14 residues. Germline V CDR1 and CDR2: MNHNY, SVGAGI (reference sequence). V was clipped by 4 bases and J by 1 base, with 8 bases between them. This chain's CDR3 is CASSSEAAKNIQYF. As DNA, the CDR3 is TGTGCCAGCAGTTCGGAGGCTGCCAAAAACATTCAGTACTTC.

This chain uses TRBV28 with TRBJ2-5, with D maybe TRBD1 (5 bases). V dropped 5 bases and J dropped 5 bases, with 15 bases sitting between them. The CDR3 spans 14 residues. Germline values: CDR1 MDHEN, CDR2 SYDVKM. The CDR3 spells CASSRTQGFETQYF. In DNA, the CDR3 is TGTGCCAGCAGTCGAACCCAGGGTTTCGAGACCCAGTACTTC.

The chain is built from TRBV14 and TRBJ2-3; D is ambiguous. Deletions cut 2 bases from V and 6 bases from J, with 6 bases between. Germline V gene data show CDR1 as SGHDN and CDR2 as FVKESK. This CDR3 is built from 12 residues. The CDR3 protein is CASSQIPDTQYF. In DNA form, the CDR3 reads TGTGCCAGCAGCCAAATCCCGGATACGCAGTATTTT.

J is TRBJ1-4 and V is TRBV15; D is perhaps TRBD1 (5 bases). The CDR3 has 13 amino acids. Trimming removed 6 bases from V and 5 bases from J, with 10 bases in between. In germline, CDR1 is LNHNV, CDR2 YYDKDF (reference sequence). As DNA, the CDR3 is TGTGCCACCAGGATGGCAGGGAATGAAAAACTGTTTTTT. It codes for CATRMAGNEKLFF.

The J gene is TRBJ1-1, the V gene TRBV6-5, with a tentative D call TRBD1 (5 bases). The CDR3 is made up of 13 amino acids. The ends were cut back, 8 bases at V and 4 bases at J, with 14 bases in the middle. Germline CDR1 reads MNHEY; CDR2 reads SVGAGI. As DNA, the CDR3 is TGTGCCAGCCATAAACCGGGGGGCACTGAAGCTTTCTTT. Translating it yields CASHKPGGTEAFF.

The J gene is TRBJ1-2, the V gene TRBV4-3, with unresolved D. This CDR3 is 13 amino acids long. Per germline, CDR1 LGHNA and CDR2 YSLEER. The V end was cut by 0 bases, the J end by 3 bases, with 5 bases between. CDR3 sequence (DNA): TGCGCCAGCAGCCAAGATGAGGACTATGGCTACACCTTC. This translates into CASSQDEDYGYTF.

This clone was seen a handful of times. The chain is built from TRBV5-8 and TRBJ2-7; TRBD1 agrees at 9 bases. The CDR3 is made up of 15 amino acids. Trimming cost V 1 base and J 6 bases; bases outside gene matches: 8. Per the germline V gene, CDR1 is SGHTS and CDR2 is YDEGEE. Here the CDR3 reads CASSLTGTGRGEQYF. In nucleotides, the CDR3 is TGTGCCAGCAGCTTGACCGGGACAGGGAGGGGCGAGCAGTACTTC.

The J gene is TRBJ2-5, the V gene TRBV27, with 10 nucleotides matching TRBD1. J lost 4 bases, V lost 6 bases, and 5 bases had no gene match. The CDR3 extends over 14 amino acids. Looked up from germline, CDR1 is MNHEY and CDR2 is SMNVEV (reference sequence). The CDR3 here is CASRGQGSGETQYF. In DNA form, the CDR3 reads TGTGCCAGCAGGGGACAGGGGTCCGGAGAGACCCAGTACTTC.

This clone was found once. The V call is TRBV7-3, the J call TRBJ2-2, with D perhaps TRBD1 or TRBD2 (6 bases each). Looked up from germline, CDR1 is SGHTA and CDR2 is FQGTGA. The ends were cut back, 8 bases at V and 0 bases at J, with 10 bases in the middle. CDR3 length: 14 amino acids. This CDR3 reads CASARGANTGELFF. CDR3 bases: TGTGCCAGCGCTAGGGGGGCGAACACCGGGGAGCTGTTTTTT.

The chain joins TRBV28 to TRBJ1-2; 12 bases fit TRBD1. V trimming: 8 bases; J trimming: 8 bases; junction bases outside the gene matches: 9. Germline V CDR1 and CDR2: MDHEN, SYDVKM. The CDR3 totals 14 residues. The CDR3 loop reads CASGTGTGGLGYTF. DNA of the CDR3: TGTGCCAGCGGAACCGGGACAGGGGGCCTGGGCTACACCTTC.

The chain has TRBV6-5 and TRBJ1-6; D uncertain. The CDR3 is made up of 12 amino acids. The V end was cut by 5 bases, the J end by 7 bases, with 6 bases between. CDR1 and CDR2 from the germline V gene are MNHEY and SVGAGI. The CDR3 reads CASSEDNSPLHF. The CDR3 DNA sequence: TGTGCCAGCAGTGAGGACAATTCACCCCTCCACTTT.

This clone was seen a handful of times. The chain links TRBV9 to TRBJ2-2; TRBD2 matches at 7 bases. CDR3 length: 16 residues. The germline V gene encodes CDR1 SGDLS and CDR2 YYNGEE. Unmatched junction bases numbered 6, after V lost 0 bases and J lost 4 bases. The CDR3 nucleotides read TGTGCCAGCAGCGTAGCGCAAGGGAGGGCCACCGGGGAGCTGTTTTTT. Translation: CASSVAQGRATGELFF.

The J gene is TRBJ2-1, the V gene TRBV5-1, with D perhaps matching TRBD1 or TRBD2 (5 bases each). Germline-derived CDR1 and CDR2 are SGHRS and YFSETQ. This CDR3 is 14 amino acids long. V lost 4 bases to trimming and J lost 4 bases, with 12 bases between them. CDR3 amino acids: CASSLGTLYNEQFF. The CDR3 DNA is TGCGCCAGCAGCCTCGGGACGCTTTACAATGAGCAGTTCTTC. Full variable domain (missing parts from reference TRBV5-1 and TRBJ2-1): KAGVTQTPRYLIKTRGQQVTLSCSPISGHRSVSWYQQTPGQGLQFLFEYFSETQRNKGNFPGRFSGRQFSNSRSEMNVSTLELGDSALYLCASSLGTLYNEQFFGPGTRLTVL.

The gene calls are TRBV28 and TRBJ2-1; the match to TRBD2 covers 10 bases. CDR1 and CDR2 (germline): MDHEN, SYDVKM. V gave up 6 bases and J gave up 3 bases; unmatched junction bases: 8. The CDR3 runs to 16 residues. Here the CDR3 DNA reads TGTGCCAGCAGCGTACCAGGGACTAGCGACTACAATGAGCAGTTCTTC. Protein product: CASSVPGTSDYNEQFF. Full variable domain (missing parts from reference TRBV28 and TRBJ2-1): DVKVTQSSRYLVKRTGEKVFLECVQDMDHENMFWYRQDPGLGLRLIYFSYDVKMKEKGDIPEGYSVSREKKERFSLILESASTNQTSMYLCASSVPGTSDYNEQFFGPGTRLTVL.

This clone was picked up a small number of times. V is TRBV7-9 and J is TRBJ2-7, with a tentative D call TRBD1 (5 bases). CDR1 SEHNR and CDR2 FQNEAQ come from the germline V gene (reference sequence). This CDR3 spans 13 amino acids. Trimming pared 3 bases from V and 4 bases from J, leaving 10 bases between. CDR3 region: CASSLSGWYEQYF. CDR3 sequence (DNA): TGTGCCAGCAGCTTGTCAGGGTGGTACGAGCAGTACTTC.

This chain's CDR3 is CASSLEGAGNSPLHF. CDR3 coding DNA: TGCGCCAGCAGCTTGGAGGGGGCCGGAAATTCACCCCTCCACTTT. The chain uses TRBV5-1 and TRBJ1-6; 7 bases match TRBD1. V dropped 0 bases and J dropped 7; count of bases not matched to a gene: 4. The CDR3 totals 15 residues. Germline V CDR1 and CDR2: SGHRS, YFSETQ.

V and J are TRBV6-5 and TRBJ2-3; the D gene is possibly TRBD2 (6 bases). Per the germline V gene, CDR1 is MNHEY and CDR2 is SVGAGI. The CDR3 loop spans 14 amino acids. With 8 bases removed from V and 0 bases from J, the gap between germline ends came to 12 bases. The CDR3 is CASRASESTDTQYF. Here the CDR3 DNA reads TGTGCCAGCCGGGCTAGCGAAAGCACAGATACGCAGTATTTT.

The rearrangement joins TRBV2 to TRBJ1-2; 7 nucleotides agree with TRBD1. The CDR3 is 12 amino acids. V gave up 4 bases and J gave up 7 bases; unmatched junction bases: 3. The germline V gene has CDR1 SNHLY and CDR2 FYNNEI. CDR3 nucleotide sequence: TGTGCCAGCAGTGGACAGGGTCCTGGCTACACCTTC. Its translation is CASSGQGPGYTF.